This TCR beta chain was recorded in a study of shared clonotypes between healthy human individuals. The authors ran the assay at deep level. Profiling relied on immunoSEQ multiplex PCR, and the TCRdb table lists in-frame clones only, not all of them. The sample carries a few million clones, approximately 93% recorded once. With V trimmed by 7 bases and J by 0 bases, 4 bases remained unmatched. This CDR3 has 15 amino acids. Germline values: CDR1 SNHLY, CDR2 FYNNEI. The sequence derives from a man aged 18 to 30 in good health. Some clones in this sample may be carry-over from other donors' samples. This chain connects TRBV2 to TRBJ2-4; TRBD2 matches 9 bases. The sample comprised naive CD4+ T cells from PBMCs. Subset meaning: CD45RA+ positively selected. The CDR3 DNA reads TGTGCCAGCATGGGACTAGCCTTAGCCAAAAACATTCAGTACTTC. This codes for CASMGLALAKNIQYF.